This TCR beta chain was recorded in a study of cytomegalovirus exposure and HLA in healthy donors (dated by TCRdb to 2016 to 2017). At the level of the whole study: In an earlier analysis of approximately 500 of the donors, around 290 Gb of sequence data and approximately 120 million unique TCR beta sequences from about 179 million T cells were reported. Approximately 310 gigabases of sequencing data and about 92 million unique TCR sequences made up an early release that covered 500 to 700 HLA-typed donors. Of the roughly 390 genotyped donors, around 81% fell in the genetic ancestry cluster associated with self-reported Caucasian donors. The study aimed to test whether signatures of past pathogen exposure could be identified by cataloging public T cell receptors. The T cell repertoires of 670 or so subjects were profiled by immunosequencing and related to cytomegalovirus serostatus. Along with the approximately 650-subject first cohort, a separate validation cohort of 120 different subjects was used. The study combined high-throughput TCR immunosequencing, statistical association of individual TCRs with disease status, and machine learning to predict cytomegalovirus infection status. A later analysis re-examined previously published TCR beta repertoires from more than 600 donors and added high-resolution HLA genotyping to investigate patterns of TCR occurrence. In the later analysis, no new phenotypic data were used to find candidate immune exposures; instead, reliance was placed on TCR beta sequences and their occurrence across donors. To decide whether each TCR beta V gene segment behaved as functional or pseudogenic, an earlier analysis of approximately 620 of the donors relied on high-throughput TCR beta sequencing. Donor age, sex, ethnicity and CMV serostatus were compiled alongside the repertoire data. A later genetic analysis used genome-wide SNP genotypes for 398 of the 666 donors, treating that subset as a discovery cohort. Every repertoire in the discovery cohort had been generated on one and the same sequencing platform. HLA typing covered class I and class II loci at four-digit resolution. Typing coverage differed by locus: A, B, C, DRB1 and DQB1 were typed in about 620-630 donors, DQA1 in approximately 520, DPA1 in 600 to 610, and DPB1 in 400 to 490. Because of strong linkage in the cohort, a handful of DR-DQ haplotypes were treated as single units for association and clustering. Among around 400 genotyped donors of the cohort, an average of about 220,000 unique TCR beta nucleotide sequences was sequenced per donor, of which 15% to 20% were non-productive.

Library prep was done by the immunoSEQ multiplex PCR assay. A mixture of 60 forward primers for TCR Vbeta segments and 13 reverse primers for TCR Jbeta segments was used in the multiplex PCR. The CDR3 region of rearranged TCR beta genes was amplified from genomic DNA by a multiplex PCR assay. The Illumina HiSeq System was used to sequence the amplified TCR beta libraries as 87-base-pair reads. The authors processed their data as follows. A later analysis counted tens of millions of unique TCR beta chains across the roughly 700 repertoires, and roughly 9.9 million of these chains were shared by at least two donors. A nearest-neighbor algorithm error-corrected the raw reads and collapsed the reads into unique sequences, merging closely related sequences to remove PCR and sequencing errors. Alignment of CDR3 sequences to IMGT reference sequences was used to assign V, D and J gene segments. Each retained sequence needed at least a six-nucleotide match to both a V gene segment and a J gene segment. A rearrangement was called productive if the CDR3 had no stop codons and remained in frame with V and J, and every other rearrangement was called non-productive. Following IMGT convention, CDR3 was defined as the stretch from the second conserved V-encoded cysteine up to the conserved J-encoded phenylalanine. In an earlier analysis of around 540 of the donors, sequences lacking an unambiguous match to a single V gene segment were excluded. An earlier analysis of several hundred of the donors called V segments functional above 56.7% productive rearrangements and segregating when the between-donor standard deviation exceeded 5%. A statistical classification framework was developed to diagnose cytomegalovirus status using the catalog of TCR beta chain sequences. In a later analysis, V and J genes were assigned by comparing TCR nucleotide sequences against IMGT/GENE-DB human TR gene sequences. The TCRdist pipeline was used in a later analysis to assign CDR3 sequences and most-parsimonious VDJ recombination scenarios. In a later analysis, each TCR beta chain was defined by its CDR3 amino acid sequence together with its V-gene family, and reads without a unique V-gene family were excluded. A later analysis removed 500 to 600 highly shared, low-generation-probability nucleotide sequences to deal with suspected cross-contamination and a sequencing artifact. A later analysis calculated a clonal expansion index for each public chain from normalized within-repertoire ranks of inferred template counts. In a later analysis, generation probabilities were computed using a VDJ recombination model fitted to out-of-frame rearrangements, and the results were checked against IGoR. A later analysis scored TCR-TCR, TCR-HLA and TCR-CMV co-occurrence with hypergeometric tests, applying a repertoire-size bias correction to TCR pairs. A later analysis estimated false discovery rates by permuting HLA or CMV assignments 20 times. A later analysis grouped co-occurring TCRs with DBSCAN, adding TCRdist sequence similarity when clustering within HLA-allele-positive subsets. Co-occurrence clustering excluded repertoires with fewer than 30,000 or more than 120,000 public chains, plus five with anomalous nucleotide sharing. In its TCRdb copy, this immuneACCESS table keeps in-frame sequences only and misses some clones. Where compared with another copy, unresolved V genes explain less than half of these, and the others have no known cause. D and trimming come from the DNA, and the V and J calls and clone size come from that table. Counted in this sample were about 170,000 clones; approximately 83% of them appeared once. In total, the top ten clones hold approximately 1.2% of the sample.

Results and caveats for the whole study, not just this receptor: Several of the top co-occurrence clusters appeared to be linked to parvovirus B19, influenza, CMV and Epstein-Barr virus, according to a later analysis. In an earlier analysis of 587 of the donors, most TCR beta V segments appeared in productive rearrangements about 90% or about 30% of the time, broadly matching IMGT annotations. Sequencing depth was assumed to be roughly uniform across donors in the presence/absence analyses, though that assumption may not hold. According to a later analysis, most CMV-associated TCR beta chains appeared to be HLA-restricted, and the HLA associations seemed to be driven largely by CMV exposure. The authors suggested that the approach could potentially be generalized to other disease states and immunological phenotypes. Some IMGT-functional V segments, including TRBV6-2 and TRBV6-3, could not be distinguished by the 87-base-pair reads and were therefore excluded. Linkage disequilibrium might explain the correlated functional status among segregating V segments, but an unknown experimental factor could not be ruled out. A later genetic analysis reported fewer N-insertions in productive TCRs among donors in an Asian-associated ancestry cluster than the approximately 670-donor mean. In the study, 150 to 200 TCR beta chains were listed as associated with cytomegalovirus. Because HLA typing was unavailable for some donors at each locus, only the typed subset was used in association tests. According to a later analysis, TCR association rates differed among HLA loci, with DRB1 alleles showing the most associated TCRs and HLA-C alleles showing the fewest. The classifier was reported to diagnose cytomegalovirus status with high specificity and sensitivity in both the original cohort and the validation cohort. Strong co-occurrence of HLA alleles, especially DR and DQ, made assigning TCR associations to individual alleles difficult. In vitro tests confirmed that a few of the cytomegalovirus-associated TCR beta chains recognize cytomegalovirus antigens. Most TCR sequences were seen in very few donors, while some public TCRs were found in many individuals. A cluster of highly shared sequence variants was judged likely to represent a technical artifact of the sequencing pipeline. Immune exposure information for the cohort was limited to CMV serostatus. A later analysis associated 15,000 or so TCR beta sequences with specific HLA alleles at a false discovery rate of 0.05. In a later analysis, HLA-associated TCR beta chains were found to be more clonally expanded and to have lower generation probabilities than equally common non-associated chains. Because counts were too low, about 17 rarely observed V segments, including chromosome 9 orphons, were excluded from the earlier analysis of 500 to 700 of the donors. The cohort was sequenced for TCR beta chains only, and without alpha or paired-chain data the features that could be detected were limited. V-gene and J-gene trimming of TCR beta chains was associated with a missense DCLRE1C variant in a later genetic analysis, and the association was replicated in an independent cohort. A further reported finding was that TCR beta sequences accurately predicted the HLA-A and HLA-B alleles for most subjects in the first cohort.

Regarding this clone: Its antigen is not yet known. Nothing much larger sits one base from this clone, and base qualities are not available.

In total, about 650 healthy bone marrow donors made up the cohort. At the time of sampling, all cohort members were nominally healthy, though unrecorded immune exposures were likely present. The donor tested CMV seronegative and was one of the 352 seronegative cohort members. A peripheral blood sample was collected from each donor, and TCR beta sequencing was performed on peripheral blood mononuclear cells. Genomic DNA extraction from the blood cell samples was performed with the Qiagen DNeasy Blood Extraction Kit. From V the trimming removes 4 bases and from J it removes 3 bases, while the gene matches leave 2 bases of the junction unaccounted for. From the germline V gene, CDR1 is MNHNS and CDR2 is SASEGT. Inclusive of the bounding cysteine and phenylalanine, the CDR3 is 14 residues long. CDR3 DNA only is kept here, 42 bases in frame from base 1.

The chain joins TRBV6-1 to TRBJ1-3, with 8 bases aligning to TRBD1. Sequenced material: PBMCs. This TCR derives from a boy between 2 and 10 years old in good health and CMV-seronegative. The CDR3 in this case is CASSGQGRGNTIYF. The sequenced DNA: TGTGCCAGCAGTGGACAGGGGCGTGGAAACACCATATATTTT.